This TCR beta chain is drawn from a study of CD8+CD57+ T cells in acquired aplastic anemia. General observations from the study: The same twenty-nine CD8+ CDR3 sequences occurred in patients and in controls.

Investigators profiled TCR beta VDJ and CDR3 from genomic DNA template. TCRdb redid the calling of the reads with MiXCR, one entry per CDR3 protein. The table lists roughly 150,000 distinct CDR3 sequences, around 50% of them singletons, with about 3% in the top ten. On this clonotype itself: The antigen remains unidentified.

In patients chosen for sequencing, flow cytometry had shown CD8+CD57+ cell expansion. Diagnosis of severe acquired aplastic anemia applied to all patients. CDR3 length equals 13 residues. The V end was cut by 5 bases, the J end by 4 bases, with 11 bases between. Germline V lookup: CDR1 SEHNR, CDR2 FQNEAQ (reference sequence). The clonotype was recovered from a human donor with aplastic anemia. The sample was sorted CD4+, CD8+, or CD8+CD57+ T cells (not recorded which) from PBMCs. This chain links TRBV7-9 with TRBJ1-1; D uncertain. CDR3 sequence (DNA): TGTGCCAGCAGCCCAACCCGAGTCACTGAAGCTTTCTTT. Amino acid sequence: CASSPTRVTEAFF.